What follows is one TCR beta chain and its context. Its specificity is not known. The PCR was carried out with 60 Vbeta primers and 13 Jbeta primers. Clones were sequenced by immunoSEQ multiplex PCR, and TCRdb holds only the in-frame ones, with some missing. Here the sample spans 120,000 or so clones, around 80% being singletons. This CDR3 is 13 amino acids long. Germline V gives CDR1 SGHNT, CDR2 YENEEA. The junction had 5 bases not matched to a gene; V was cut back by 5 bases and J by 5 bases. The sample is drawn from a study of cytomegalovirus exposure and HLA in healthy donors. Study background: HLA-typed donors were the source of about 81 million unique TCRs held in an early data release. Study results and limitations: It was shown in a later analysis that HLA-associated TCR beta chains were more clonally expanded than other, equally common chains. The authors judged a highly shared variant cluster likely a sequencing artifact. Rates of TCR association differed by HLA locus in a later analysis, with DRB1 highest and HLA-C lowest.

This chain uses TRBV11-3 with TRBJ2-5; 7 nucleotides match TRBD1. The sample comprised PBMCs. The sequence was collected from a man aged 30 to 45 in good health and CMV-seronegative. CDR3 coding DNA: TGTGCCAGCAGCGGACGACAGGGTGAGACCCAGTACTTC. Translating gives CASSGRQGETQYF.